This is a list of T cell receptor beta chains from one sample in a study of T-cell memory formation after mild COVID-19. TCRdb reprocessed the 5' RACE reads via MiXCR and lists one record per CDR3 protein. The sample lists roughly 170,000 distinct CDR3 sequences; roughly 23% were seen once. Sequencing was performed on PBMCs or a T cell subset sorted from them (not recorded which). These TCRs come from an adult woman who had mild COVID-19 (a few samples of this study predate the infection). Cell type and time point are not known. The CDR3 runs from the conserved cysteine through the conserved F or W. The D gene is left open where the match is weak. Not every row has a clone size; where given, it reads once, few, many or a size class.

>TRBD1|TRBV23-1|few|14|TRBJ1-1
CASSQGTANTEAFF
TGCGCCAGCAGTCAAGGGACAGCAAACACTGAAGCTTTCTTT
>-|TRBV29-1|few|13|TRBJ1-2
CSVGTTASYGYTF
TGCAGCGTCGGAACTACAGCATCCTATGGCTACACCTTC
>-|TRBV12-3/TRBV12-4|few|14|TRBJ2-1
CASNAGLGYNEQFF
TGTGCCAGCAACGCGGGACTCGGCTACAATGAGCAGTTCTTC
>TRBD1|TRBV7-9|few|16|TRBJ2-1
CASSLGTGASYNEQFF
TGTGCCAGCAGCTTGGGGACAGGGGCGTCCTACAATGAGCAGTTCTTC
>-|TRBV5-6|-|12|TRBJ2-7
CASSLEEDEQYF
TGTGCCAGCAGCTTGGAAGAGGACGAGCAGTACTTC
>-|TRBV6-5|-|12|TRBJ2-3
CASRAGGDTQYF
TGTGCCAGCCGGGCAGGAGGGGATACGCAGTATTTT
>TRBD2|TRBV7-9|-|16|TRBJ2-7
CATEGLAEAGSYEQYF
TGTGCCACCGAGGGACTAGCGGAGGCTGGATCCTACGAGCAGTACTTC
>TRBD1|TRBV27|many|18|TRBJ2-5
CASSGTGGSLIPQETQYF
TGTGCCAGCAGTGGGACAGGGGGCTCTTTAATACCCCAAGAGACCCAGTACTTC
>TRBD1|TRBV10-3|-|15|TRBJ1-1
CAISEGRGLNTEAFF
TGTGCCATCAGTGAAGGCAGGGGGCTGAACACTGAAGCTTTCTTT
>-|TRBV20-1|-|18|TRBJ2-3
CSARDRPLGGGPRDTQYF
TGCAGTGCTAGAGACAGACCGCTGGGCGGGGGCCCAAGAGATACGCAGTATTTT
>-|TRBV4-1|once|15|TRBJ1-2
CASSQLYRKFGGYTF
TGCGCCAGCAGCCAGCTATACAGGAAATTCGGAGGCTACACCTTC
>-|TRBV6-5|few|17|TRBJ2-7
CASSYRPLRSGGLEQYF
TGTGCCAGCAGTTACCGCCCCCTTAGGAGCGGAGGCCTCGAGCAGTACTTC
>TRBD1|TRBV5-6|few|14|TRBJ1-1
CASSHGQGRTEAFF
TGTGCCAGCAGCCACGGACAGGGACGGACTGAAGCTTTCTTT
>TRBD1|TRBV7-9|few|16|TRBJ1-2
CASSLAMDRGHGGYTF
TGTGCCAGCAGCTTAGCGATGGACAGGGGGCACGGCGGCTACACCTTC
>-|TRBV15|many|13|TRBJ1-1
CATSGGAATEAFF
TGTGCCACCAGCGGAGGGGCGGCCACTGAAGCTTTCTTT
>-|TRBV3-1|-|14|TRBJ2-7
CASSLTGVSYEQYF
TGTGCCAGCAGCCTGACGGGAGTTTCCTACGAGCAGTACTTC
>-|TRBV24-1|-|13|TRBJ1-2
CATSAAGHRGYTF
TGTGCCACCAGTGCAGCGGGACACAGAGGCTACACCTTC
>-|TRBV7-9|-|13|TRBJ2-1
CASSLVLTDEQFF
TGTGCCAGCAGCTTAGTCCTAACCGATGAGCAGTTCTTC
>TRBD1|TRBV6-4|once|13|TRBJ1-1
CASRWTGGTEAFF
TGTGCCAGCAGGTGGACAGGGGGCACTGAAGCTTTCTTT
>TRBD1|TRBV15|few|16|TRBJ2-1
CATSRDQAGGDNEQFF
TGTGCCACCAGCAGAGATCAGGCAGGGGGAGACAATGAGCAGTTCTTC
>-|TRBV2|-|14|TRBJ1-1
CASSNGPGNTEAFF
TGTGCCAGCAGTAACGGGCCGGGGAACACTGAAGCTTTCTTT
>-|TRBV20-1|-|16|TRBJ1-5
CSARDSSLSGHQPQHF
TGCAGTGCTAGGGACTCCTCCCTTAGTGGACATCAGCCCCAGCATTTT
>-|TRBV2|few|13|TRBJ1-2
CASSDAGHGGYTF
TGTGCCAGCAGCGACGCGGGCCATGGGGGCTACACCTTC
>-|TRBV9|many|13|TRBJ2-5
CASSVGGSETQYF
TGTGCCAGCAGCGTTGGGGGATCAGAGACCCAGTACTTC
>TRBD1|TRBV5-4|-|15|TRBJ2-1
CASSAPGQEHNEQFF
TGTGCCAGCAGCGCCCCGGGACAGGAACACAATGAGCAGTTCTTC
>-|TRBV4-1|-|18|TRBJ1-1
CASSGRHVSLIMNTEAFF
TGCGCCAGCAGCGGTCGACACGTTTCCCTTATCATGAACACTGAAGCTTTCTTT
>-|TRBV10-3|-|14|TRBJ1-4
CAISGEGLSEKLFF
TGTGCCATCAGTGGAGAGGGGTTGTCTGAAAAACTGTTTTTT
>-|TRBV5-1|few|13|TRBJ1-1
CASSLFENTEAFF
TGCGCCAGCAGCTTGTTCGAGAACACTGAAGCTTTCTTT
>-|TRBV7-8|-|12|TRBJ2-7
CASEDGRREQYF
TGTGCCAGCGAAGATGGGAGGCGCGAGCAGTACTTC
>TRBD2|TRBV27|few|16|TRBJ2-1
CASSLGPSGSFNEQFF
TGTGCCAGCAGTTTAGGTCCTAGCGGGAGTTTCAATGAGCAGTTCTTC
>-|TRBV10-3|-|12|TRBJ2-1
CAISERVNEQFF
TGTGCCATCAGTGAGCGGGTGAATGAGCAGTTCTTC
>-|TRBV3-1|-|14|TRBJ2-7
CASSQEGTRYEQYF
TGTGCCAGCAGCCAAGAAGGGACAAGGTACGAGCAGTACTTC
>-|TRBV4-2|-|12|TRBJ2-7
CASSQDTVEQYF
TGTGCCAGCAGCCAAGATACGGTGGAGCAGTACTTC
>TRBD2|TRBV6-6|few|12|TRBJ2-7
CASSGLAYEQYF
TGTGCCAGCTCCGGACTAGCTTACGAGCAGTACTTC
>-|TRBV7-9|-|13|TRBJ1-1
CASSLERGTEAFF
TGTGCCAGCAGCTTAGAGCGCGGGACTGAAGCTTTCTTT
>-|TRBV3-1|-|15|TRBJ2-7
CASSQDGGSDYEQYF
TGTGCCAGCAGCCAAGATGGGGGTAGCGACTACGAGCAGTACTTC
>-|TRBV5-6|once|14|TRBJ2-7
CASSLGRGFDEQYF
TGTGCCAGCAGCTTGGGGAGGGGGTTCGACGAGCAGTACTTC
>TRBD1|TRBV3-1|-|16|TRBJ2-1
CASSSLQGARYNEQFF
TGTGCCAGCAGCTCACTTCAGGGGGCAAGGTACAATGAGCAGTTCTTC
>TRBD1|TRBV7-9|-|16|TRBJ2-1
CASSLGTGVTYNEQFF
TGTGCCAGCAGCCTAGGGACAGGGGTAACCTACAATGAGCAGTTCTTC
>TRBD1|TRBV12-3/TRBV12-4|-|17|TRBJ2-3
CASSLSTGNARTDTQYF
TGTGCCAGCAGTTTATCGACAGGGAACGCAAGGACAGATACGCAGTATTTT
>-|TRBV5-1|few|16|TRBJ2-2
CASSSWGGPDTGELFF
TGCGCCAGCAGCTCTTGGGGGGGCCCGGACACCGGGGAGCTGTTTTTT
>-|TRBV2|-|15|TRBJ2-6
CATRRDHSGANVLTF
TGTGCCACTCGCCGAGATCACTCTGGGGCCAACGTCCTGACTTTC
>TRBD2|TRBV10-3|-|14|TRBJ2-1
CAIRDGIAGNEQFF
TGTGCCATCAGGGACGGCATAGCGGGAAATGAGCAGTTCTTC
>-|TRBV15|-|16|TRBJ2-2
CATSRNRDQYTGELFF
TGTGCCACCAGCAGAAACCGGGACCAATACACCGGGGAGCTGTTTTTT
>TRBD2|TRBV6-5|few|14|TRBJ2-7
CASSPFAGGGEQYF
TGTGCCAGCAGCCCTTTCGCGGGAGGGGGCGAGCAGTACTTC
>-|TRBV29-1|few|17|TRBJ1-1
CSVAREEGGLEDTEAFF
TGCAGCGTTGCAAGAGAAGAGGGGGGCTTAGAGGACACTGAAGCTTTCTTT
>-|TRBV5-6|few|13|TRBJ1-1
CASRIDMNTEAFF
TGTGCCAGCAGGATCGATATGAACACTGAAGCTTTCTTT
>TRBD2|TRBV2|few|15|TRBJ2-1
CASSEGLAGVYEQFF
TGTGCCAGCAGTGAGGGACTAGCGGGGGTCTATGAGCAGTTCTTC
>TRBD1|TRBV7-7|few|15|TRBJ2-7
CASSPGQGGYYEQYF
TGTGCTAGCAGCCCGGGACAGGGGGGATACTACGAGCAGTACTTC
>TRBD1|TRBV29-1|-|13|TRBJ1-2
CSVAGQGFDGYTF
TGCAGCGTTGCGGGACAGGGGTTTGATGGCTACACCTTC
>-|TRBV7-2|-|14|TRBJ2-1
CASSLLSSYNEQFF
TGTGCCAGCAGCCTCTTGAGCTCCTACAATGAGCAGTTCTTC
>TRBD2|TRBV7-8|few|19|TRBJ2-2
CASSLAGLAGVSNTGELFF
TGTGCCAGCAGCTTAGCGGGACTGGCGGGAGTATCGAACACCGGGGAGCTGTTTTTT
>-|TRBV7-2|-|14|TRBJ2-5
CASSSFRGGETQYF
TGTGCCAGCAGCTCCTTTAGAGGAGGGGAGACCCAGTACTTC
>TRBD2|TRBV2|-|16|TRBJ2-1
CASSPVGKREYNEQFF
TGTGCCAGCAGCCCTGTTGGAAAGCGGGAATACAATGAGCAGTTCTTC
>-|TRBV7-9|-|13|TRBJ1-2
CASTLDRDYGYTF
TGTGCCAGCACCCTAGACCGGGACTATGGCTACACCTTC
>-|TRBV7-9|few|13|TRBJ1-2
CASSPNTGWGYTF
TGTGCCAGCAGCCCCAACACAGGGTGGGGCTACACCTTC
>-|TRBV11-2|-|15|TRBJ2-7
CASSLEQGPLYEQYF
TGTGCCAGCAGCTTAGAACAGGGACCCCTCTACGAGCAGTACTTC